This T cell receptor (beta chain) was documented in a study of T cell repertoires in cytomegalovirus infection. Whole-study context: CMV infection together with matching HLA type was indicated by public TCR beta signatures. The study's findings and limits: HLA-C-restricted CMV-specific TCR beta clonotypes were dominant in the ex vivo response.

One entry per CDR3 protein, called by TCRdb with MiXCR from the reads. The data contain roughly 500,000 distinct CDR3 sequences, around 10% of them seen just once; the ten biggest clones take up roughly 10%. This CDR3 contains 14 residues. CDR1 is MDHEN, CDR2 SYDVKM, per germline. Trimming left V 5 bases short and J 0 bases short, with 11 bases between. Note on this clonotype: The antigen is not known.

The J gene is TRBJ2-7, the V gene TRBV28, with D tentatively TRBD1 (6 bases). Sequenced material: PBMCs. This TCR was recovered from a human donor in good health (CMV status not recorded). Some clones in this sample may be carry-over from other donors' samples. Here the CDR3 reads CASSTRQDSYEQYF. The CDR3 DNA reads as TGTGCCAGCAGTACTCGACAGGACTCCTACGAGCAGTACTTC.